This entry describes one TCR beta chain. The PCR employed 60 Vbeta primers together with 13 Jbeta primers. Profiled with immunoSEQ multiplex PCR; TCRdb holds only in-frame clones, not every one. Among roughly 97,000 clones listed, about 9.4% were seen once. The data belong to a study of cytomegalovirus exposure and HLA in healthy donors. V was cut by 1 base and J by 6 bases, with 9 bases left in between. Per germline, CDR1 MGHRA and CDR2 YSYEKL. There are 13 residues in the CDR3. The sample comprised PBMCs. The chain couples TRBV4-1 to TRBJ1-1; D is uncertain. The sequence derives from a man aged 35 to 55 in good health and CMV-seropositive. CDR3 nucleotide sequence: TGCGCCAGCAGCCAAGTTCGAGGAGCTGAAGCTTTCTTT. This encodes CASSQVRGAEAFF.